One and the same sample provided the 20 T cell receptor beta chains below, sequenced in a study of blood T cell repertoires in COVID-19. TCRdb's table, derived via immunoSEQ multiplex PCR, lists solely in-frame clones and lacks some. The sample contains roughly 100,000 clones, around 81% of which appear only once. Sequencing input: peripheral blood. The receptors derive from a man aged 55 to 69 with acute or convalescent COVID-19.

The V gene is TRBV5-1, the J gene TRBJ2-5; the D gene is possibly TRBD2 (6 bases). Per the germline V gene, CDR1 is SGHRS and CDR2 is YFSETQ. V was clipped by 1 base and J by 3 bases, with 13 bases between them. The CDR3 sequence is 15 residues long. This CDR3 is CASSLHLPGEETQYF. CDR3 sequence (DNA): TGCGCCAGCAGCTTGCACCTACCGGGGGAAGAGACCCAGTACTTC.

The chain recombines TRBV4-3 with TRBJ1-1; D is ambiguous. Between the trimmed V and J ends, which lost 0 bases and 8 bases, there was a span of 13 bases. Germline CDR1 and CDR2: LGHNA and YSLEER. The CDR3 is 14 residues long. CDR3 DNA: TGCGCCAGCAGCCAAGACCCGTCCCTCCGGGAAGCTTTCTTT. Translating gives CASSQDPSLREAFF.

CDR3 sequence (DNA): TGCGCCAGCAGCTGGGGGGGGATAAGTGGAGAGACCCAGTACTTC. Protein sequence: CASSWGGISGETQYF. J is TRBJ2-5 and V is TRBV5-1; 7 bases fit TRBD2. The CDR3 consists of 15 residues. Looked up from germline, CDR1 is SGHRS and CDR2 is YFSETQ. The trim removed 3 bases at V and 4 bases at J, leaving 9 bases unmatched.

The gene calls are TRBV11-2 and TRBJ1-2; D is undetermined. Germline assignment: CDR1 SGHAT and CDR2 FQNNGV. This CDR3 has 13 amino acids. Trimming shortened V by 1 base and J by 8 bases, and 11 bases separated the two germline ends. CDR3 protein: CASSLVEAGGYTF. CDR3 nucleotide sequence: TGTGCCAGCAGCTTAGTCGAAGCGGGGGGCTACACCTTC. The whole variable domain, remainder taken from reference TRBV11-2 and TRBJ1-2, is EAGVAQSPRYKIIEKRQSVAFWCNPISGHATLYWYQQILGQGPKLLIQFQNNGVVDDSQLPKDRFSAERLKGVDSTLKIQPAKLEDSAVYLCASSLVEAGGYTFGSGTRLTVV.

The chain recombines TRBV10-2 with TRBJ1-3; D remains unclear. The CDR3 contains 15 residues. Germline-derived CDR1 and CDR2 are WSHSY and SAAADI. Trimming removed 7 bases at V and 0 bases at J, with 13 bases between. CDR3 protein: CASTPEAYSGNTIYF. The CDR3, as DNA: TGCGCCAGCACCCCCGAGGCCTACTCTGGAAACACCATATATTTT.

CDR3 nucleotides: TGTGCTAGTGGAAAAGGGGGGGCTGGCTATGGCTACACCTTC. Its protein product is CASGKGGAGYGYTF. The rearrangement links TRBV12-5 to TRBJ1-2, with D maybe TRBD1 (6 bases). The CDR3 is 14 amino acids. Germline values: CDR1 LGHNT, CDR2 FRNRAP. The V end lost 6 bases, the J end lost 4 bases, and 15 bases lay between the germline ends. The complete variable domain, with remaining parts taken from reference TRBV12-5 and TRBJ1-2, reads DARVTQTPRHKVTEMGQEVTMRCQPILGHNTVFWYRQTMMQGLELLAYFRNRAPLDDSGMPKDRFSAEMPDATLATLKIQPSEPRDSAVYFCASGKGGAGYGYTFGSGTRLTVV.

This clone showed up just once. The rearrangement joins TRBV27 to TRBJ2-1; D possibly corresponds to TRBD2 (7 bases). Looked up from germline, CDR1 is MNHEY and CDR2 is SMNVEV (reference sequence). V was cut by 4 bases and J by 3 bases, with 10 bases left in between. The CDR3 loop spans 14 amino acids. The chain's CDR3 is CASSSGGLYNEQFF. CDR3 bases: TGTGCCAGCAGTTCGGGGGGCCTCTACAATGAGCAGTTCTTC.

This clone is a singleton in its sample. The genes are TRBV9 and TRBJ2-1; TRBD2 matches at 10 bases. Germline lookup yields CDR1 SGDLS and CDR2 YYNGEE. With V trimmed by 4 bases and J by 0 bases, 4 bases remained unmatched. The CDR3 is 16 residues long. CDR3 sequence: CASSMSSGSSYNEQFF. CDR3 DNA: TGTGCCAGCAGCATGTCTAGCGGGAGCTCCTACAATGAGCAGTTCTTC.

This sequence joins TRBV19 and TRBJ1-2, with D perhaps TRBD1 (6 bases). The CDR3 consists of 15 residues. From germline, CDR1 is LNHDA and CDR2 SQIVND (reference sequence). With 1 base removed from V and 2 bases from J, the gap between germline ends came to 11 bases. This CDR3 reads CASSIGLDRNYGYTF. The CDR3 nucleotides read TGTGCCAGTAGTATAGGGCTGGACAGAAACTATGGCTACACCTTC.

The V gene is TRBV4-3, the J gene TRBJ1-2; 7 bases map to TRBD1. Germline values: CDR1 LGHNA, CDR2 YSLEER. This CDR3 region has 18 residues. V trimming: 1 base; J trimming: 1 base; junction bases outside the gene matches: 12. The CDR3 loop reads CASSQAWGQLEVNYGYTF. The CDR3 DNA sequence: TGCGCCAGCAGCCAAGCCTGGGGACAGCTTGAGGTTAACTATGGCTACACCTTC.

The chain combines TRBV7-6 with TRBJ2-7; TRBD2 aligns across 8 bases. The CDR3 covers 15 residues. The V gene end was trimmed by 5 bases and the J gene end by 5 bases; junction bases not matched to a gene: 11. Germline V gives CDR1 SGHVS, CDR2 FNYEAQ. The CDR3 protein is CASSPGLGGGNEQYV. DNA of the CDR3: TGTGCCAGCAGCCCGGGACTAGGAGGGGGGAACGAGCAGTACGTC.

This chain joins TRBV19 and TRBJ1-5, with D possibly TRBD1 on 5 matching bases. The CDR3 consists of 15 residues. CDR1 is LNHDA, CDR2 SQIVND, per germline (reference sequence). Trimming left V 4 bases short and J 0 bases short, with 10 bases between. As DNA, the CDR3 is TGTGCCAGTAGTACCCAGGGTTATAGCAATCAGCCCCAGCATTTT. It codes for CASSTQGYSNQPQHF. The whole variable domain, filled in from reference TRBV19 and TRBJ1-5, reads DGGITQSPKYLFRKEGQNVTLSCEQNLNHDAMYWYRQDPGQGLRLIYYSQIVNDFQKGDIAEGYSVSREKKESFPLTVTSAQKNPTAFYLCASSTQGYSNQPQHFGDGTRLSIL.

V usage is TRBV19 and J usage is TRBJ1-1; D may be TRBD1 (6 bases). V was clipped by 2 bases and J by 1 base, with 14 bases between them. This CDR3 has 16 residues. From germline, CDR1 is LNHDA and CDR2 SQIVND (reference sequence). The CDR3 DNA follows: TGTGCCAGTAGTATATGGGCAGGGGACCAGAACACTGAAGCTTTCTTT. Its translation is CASSIWAGDQNTEAFF.

CDR3 protein: CAWSVGSGDQPQHF. The CDR3 nucleotides are TGTGCCTGGAGTGTAGGCTCCGGGGATCAGCCCCAGCATTTT. The chain employs TRBV30 and TRBJ1-5; D gene uncertain. The V gene's germline CDR1 is GTSNPN and CDR2 SVGIG (reference sequence). The V gene lost 0 bases and the J gene lost 5 bases, with 11 bases spanning the gap. The CDR3 spans 14 residues.

This rearrangement joins TRBV30 to TRBJ2-7; D remains unclear. Per germline, CDR1 GTSNPN and CDR2 SVGIG (reference sequence). The CDR3 has 13 residues. The V end was cut by 2 bases, the J end by 2 bases, with 10 bases between. This CDR3 is CAWSKASTYEQYV. CDR3 DNA: TGTGCCTGGAGTAAGGCTAGTACCTACGAGCAGTACGTC.

This clone was counted a few times. The chain recombines TRBV5-1 with TRBJ1-3, with TRBD1 identical over 7 bases. Germline lookup yields CDR1 SGHRS and CDR2 YFSETQ. V lost 7 bases to trimming and J lost 6 bases; unmatched junction nucleotides: 13. There are 15 residues in the CDR3. DNA for the CDR3: TGCGCCAGCTCTCTACAGGGGATAGGAGAAAACACCATATATTTT. This gives the protein CASSLQGIGENTIYF.

Only a few counts were recorded for this clone. The genes are TRBV7-3 and TRBJ1-2; TRBD1 matches at 7 bases. Germline trimming cut 6 bases from V and 4 bases from J; bases unmatched to any gene: 8. Germline CDR1 SGHTA, CDR2 FQGTGA. The CDR3 spans 14 residues. The CDR3 region has the DNA TGTGCCAGCAGTAGGGGGCCCGCCTTCTATGGCTACACCTTC. This codes for CASSRGPAFYGYTF.

V is TRBV9 and J is TRBJ2-3; the match to TRBD1 covers 10 bases. In germline, CDR1 is SGDLS, CDR2 YYNGEE. The ends lost 2 bases at V and 6 bases at J; junction bases unmatched: 9. The CDR3 spans 16 residues. CDR3 bases: TGTGCCAGCAGCGTGCGTCCGGACAGGGGGTCTGATACGCAGTATTTT. Encoded protein: CASSVRPDRGSDTQYF.

The rearrangement links TRBV29-1 to TRBJ1-2, with D maybe TRBD1 (6 bases). The V gene's germline CDR1 is SQVTM and CDR2 ANQGSEA. CDR3 length: 15 residues. With 1 base removed from V and 4 bases from J, the gap between germline ends came to 16 bases. The chain's CDR3 is CSVEVGAGAFYGYTF. CDR3 sequence (DNA): TGCAGCGTTGAAGTAGGGGCAGGGGCGTTCTATGGCTACACCTTC.

V and J are TRBV7-2 and TRBJ2-7; a weak D match, TRBD2 (6 bases). Trimming cost V 4 bases and J 4 bases, with 14 bases left between them. The germline V gene has CDR1 SGHTA and CDR2 FQGNSA. The length of the CDR3 is 14 residues. The CDR3 spells CASSSSTLAYEQYV. The DNA of the CDR3 is TGTGCCAGCAGCTCCTCGACACTAGCTTACGAGCAGTACGTC.